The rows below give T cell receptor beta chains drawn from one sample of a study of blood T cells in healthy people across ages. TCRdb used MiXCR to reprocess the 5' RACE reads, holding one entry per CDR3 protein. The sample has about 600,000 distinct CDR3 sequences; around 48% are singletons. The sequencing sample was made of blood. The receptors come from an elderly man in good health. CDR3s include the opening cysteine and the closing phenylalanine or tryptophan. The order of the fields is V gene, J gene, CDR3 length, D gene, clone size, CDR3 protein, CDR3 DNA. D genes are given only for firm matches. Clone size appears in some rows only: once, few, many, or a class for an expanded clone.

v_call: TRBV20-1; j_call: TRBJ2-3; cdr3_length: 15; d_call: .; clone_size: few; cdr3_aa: CSAIGTTRGADTQYF; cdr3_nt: TGCAGTGCTATTGGGACCACTCGCGGGGCAGATACGCAGTATTTT
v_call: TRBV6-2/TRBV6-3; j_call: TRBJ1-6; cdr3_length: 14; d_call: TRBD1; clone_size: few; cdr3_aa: CASKDDRGNSPLHF; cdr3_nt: TGTGCCAGCAAAGACGACAGGGGTAATTCACCCCTCCACTTT
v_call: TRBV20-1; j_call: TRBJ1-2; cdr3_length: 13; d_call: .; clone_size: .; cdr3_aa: CSAPDSPNYGYTF; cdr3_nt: TGCAGTGCTCCGGACAGCCCGAACTATGGCTACACCTTC
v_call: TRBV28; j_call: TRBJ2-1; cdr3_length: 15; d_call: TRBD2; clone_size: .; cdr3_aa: CASRPGTSRYNEQFF; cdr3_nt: TGTGCCAGCAGACCCGGGACTAGCAGATACAATGAGCAGTTCTTC
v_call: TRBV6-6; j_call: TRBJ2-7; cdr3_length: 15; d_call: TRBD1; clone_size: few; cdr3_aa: CASSYPGQGVYEQYF; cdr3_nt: TGTGCCAGCAGTTATCCGGGACAGGGGGTCTACGAGCAGTACTTC
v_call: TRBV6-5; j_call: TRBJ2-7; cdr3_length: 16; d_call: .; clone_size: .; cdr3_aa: CASRLTGIGSYNEQYF; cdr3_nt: TGTGCCAGCAGATTGACGGGGATCGGGTCCTACAATGAGCAGTACTTC
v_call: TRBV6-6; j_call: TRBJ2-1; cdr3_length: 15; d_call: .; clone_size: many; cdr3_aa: CASSSPGPLSGEQFF; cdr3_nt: TGTGCCAGCAGTTCCCCGGGACCTCTCAGTGGTGAGCAGTTCTTC
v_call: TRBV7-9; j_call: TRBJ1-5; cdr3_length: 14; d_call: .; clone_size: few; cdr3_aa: CASSLPGVRQPQHF; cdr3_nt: TGTGCCAGCAGCCTGCCGGGGGTAAGGCAGCCCCAGCATTTT
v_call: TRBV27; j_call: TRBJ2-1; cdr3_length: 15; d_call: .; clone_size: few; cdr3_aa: CASSSERSSYNEQFF; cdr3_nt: TGTGCCAGCAGTTCCGAGCGGAGCTCCTACAATGAGCAGTTCTTC
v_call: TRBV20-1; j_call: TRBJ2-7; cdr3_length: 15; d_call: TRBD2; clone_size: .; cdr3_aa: CSASRRGSSYNEQYF; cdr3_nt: TGCAGTGCTAGTAGGCGGGGGAGCTCCTACAATGAGCAGTACTTC
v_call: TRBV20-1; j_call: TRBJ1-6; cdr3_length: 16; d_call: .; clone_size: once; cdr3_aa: CSAAARRWGGSSGLHF; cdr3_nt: TGCAGTGCGGCCGCCCGTAGGTGGGGTGGAAGTTCGGGCCTCCACTTT
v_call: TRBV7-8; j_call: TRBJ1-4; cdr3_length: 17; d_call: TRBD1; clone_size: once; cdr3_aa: CASSLGGGRTGAEKLFF; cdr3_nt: TGTGCCAGCAGCTTAGGAGGGGGTAGGACAGGGGCAGAAAAACTGTTTTTT
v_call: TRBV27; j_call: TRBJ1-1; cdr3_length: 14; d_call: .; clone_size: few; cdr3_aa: CASSSGRVNTEAFF; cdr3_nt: TGTGCCAGCAGTTCCGGACGGGTAAACACTGAAGCTTTCTTT
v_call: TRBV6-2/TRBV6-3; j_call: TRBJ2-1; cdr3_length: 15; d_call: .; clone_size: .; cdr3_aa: CASNSGGTATLEQFF; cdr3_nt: TGTGCCAGCAATTCCGGAGGGACAGCAACCTTGGAGCAGTTCTTC
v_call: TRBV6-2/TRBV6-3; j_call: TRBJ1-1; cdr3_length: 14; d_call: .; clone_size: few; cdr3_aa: CASRTDRVNTEAFF; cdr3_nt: TGTGCCAGCAGAACCGACAGAGTAAACACTGAAGCTTTCTTT
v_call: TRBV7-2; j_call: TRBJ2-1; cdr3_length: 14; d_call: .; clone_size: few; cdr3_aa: CASSLVQIYNEQFF; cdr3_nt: TGTGCCAGCAGCTTAGTACAGATCTACAATGAGCAGTTCTTC
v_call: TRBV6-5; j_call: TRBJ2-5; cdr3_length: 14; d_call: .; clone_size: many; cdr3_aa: CASSYSYRVETQYF; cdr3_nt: TGTGCCAGCAGTTACTCGTACAGGGTGGAGACCCAGTACTTC
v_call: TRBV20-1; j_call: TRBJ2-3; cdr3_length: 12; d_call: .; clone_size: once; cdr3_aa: CSTDRPEDTQYF; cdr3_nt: TGCAGCACCGACAGGCCAGAAGATACGCAGTATTTT
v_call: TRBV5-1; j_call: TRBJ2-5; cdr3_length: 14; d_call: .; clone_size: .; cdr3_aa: CASSRTRSQETQYF; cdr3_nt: TGCGCCAGCAGCAGGACACGTAGTCAAGAGACCCAGTACTTC
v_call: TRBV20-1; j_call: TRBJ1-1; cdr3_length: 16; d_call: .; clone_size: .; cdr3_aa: CSARLGGGQLNTEAFF; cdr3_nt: TGCAGTGCTAGATTGGGTGGAGGACAGCTGAACACTGAAGCTTTCTTT
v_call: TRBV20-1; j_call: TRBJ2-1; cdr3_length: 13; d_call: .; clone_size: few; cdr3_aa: CSARRRFVNEQFF; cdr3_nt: TGCAGTGCCCGACGTAGATTTGTCAATGAGCAGTTCTTC
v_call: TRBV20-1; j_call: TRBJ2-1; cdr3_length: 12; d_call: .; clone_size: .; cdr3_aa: CSAPGPGDEQFF; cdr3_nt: TGCAGTGCCCCCGGACCTGGGGATGAGCAGTTCTTC
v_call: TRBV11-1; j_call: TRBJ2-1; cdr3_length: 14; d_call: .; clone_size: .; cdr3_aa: CASSLEAGGNEQFF; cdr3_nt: TGTGCCAGCAGCTTAGAAGCTGGGGGCAATGAGCAGTTCTTC
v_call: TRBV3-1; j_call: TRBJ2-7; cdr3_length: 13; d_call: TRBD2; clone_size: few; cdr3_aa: CASSPRGAYEQYF; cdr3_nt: TGTGCCAGCAGCCCCCGGGGGGCCTACGAGCAGTACTTC
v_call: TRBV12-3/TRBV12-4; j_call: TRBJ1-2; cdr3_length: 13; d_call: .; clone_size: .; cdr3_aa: CATRDAGNYGYTF; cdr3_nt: TGTGCCACCCGGGACGCAGGAAACTATGGCTACACCTTC
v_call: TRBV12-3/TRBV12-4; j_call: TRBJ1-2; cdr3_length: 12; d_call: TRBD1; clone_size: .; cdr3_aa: CASNDRVDGYTF; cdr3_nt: TGTGCCAGCAATGACAGGGTCGATGGCTACACCTTC
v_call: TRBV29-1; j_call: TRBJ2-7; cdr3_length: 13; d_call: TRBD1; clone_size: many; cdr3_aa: CSVEVQDRGEQYF; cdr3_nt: TGCAGCGTTGAAGTGCAGGACAGGGGCGAGCAGTACTTC
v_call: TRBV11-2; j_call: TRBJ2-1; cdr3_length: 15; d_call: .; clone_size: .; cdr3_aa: CASSLVVTNYNEQFF; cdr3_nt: TGTGCCAGCAGCTTAGTAGTGACAAACTACAATGAGCAGTTCTTC
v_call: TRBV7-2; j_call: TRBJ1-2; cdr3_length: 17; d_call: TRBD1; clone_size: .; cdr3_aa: CASSPGQALKPVYGYTF; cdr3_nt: TGTGCCAGCAGCCCCGGACAGGCCCTAAAACCGGTCTATGGCTACACCTTC
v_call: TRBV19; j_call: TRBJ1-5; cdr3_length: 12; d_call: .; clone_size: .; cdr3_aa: CASSIDLQPQHF; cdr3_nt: TGTGCCAGTAGTATAGATCTTCAGCCCCAGCATTTT
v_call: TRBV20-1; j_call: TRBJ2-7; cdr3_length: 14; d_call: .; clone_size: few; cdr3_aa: CSARASAGGNEQYF; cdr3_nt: TGCAGTGCTAGGGCCTCGGCGGGTGGGAACGAGCAGTACTTC
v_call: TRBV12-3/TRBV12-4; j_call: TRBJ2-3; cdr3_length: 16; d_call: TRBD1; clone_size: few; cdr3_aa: CASSSYRGPPTDTQYF; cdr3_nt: TGTGCCAGCAGTTCCTACAGGGGTCCCCCCACAGATACGCAGTATTTT